A single sample is the source of the 30 T cell receptor beta chains below, sequenced in a study of blood T cell repertoires in COVID-19. Generated by immunoSEQ multiplex PCR, the TCRdb table keeps only in-frame clones and is missing some. The data hold around 120,000 clones, with 75% to 85% observed a single time. The sequenced sample consisted of peripheral blood. All receptors come from a woman of 80 years or more with acute or convalescent COVID-19.

The chain carries TRBV27 and TRBJ2-1; 12 bases align to TRBD2. V was clipped by 6 bases and J by 8 bases; unmatched bases: 11. The CDR3 covers 16 residues. Germline V CDR1 and CDR2: MNHEY, SMNVEV (reference sequence). CDR3 DNA: TGTGCCAGCAGGCCCCTAGCGGGAGGGCCGATGGATGAGCAGTTCTTC. Its protein product is CASRPLAGGPMDEQFF.

The chain recombines TRBV12-2 with TRBJ2-7; TRBD2, the D gene given by the table, was not confirmed from the DNA. TRBV12-2 corresponds to a pseudogene. This CDR3 contains 15 residues. The CDR3 DNA sequence: TGTGCAAGTCGCTTAGGGGGGGATCCGCCCTACGAGCAGTACTTC. Translating gives CASRLGGDPPYEQYF.

This clone was recorded a few times. The V call is TRBV9, the J call TRBJ2-5; D might be TRBD2 (6 bases). Trimming pared 0 bases from V and 4 bases from J, leaving 10 bases between. This CDR3 is built from 14 residues. Germline assignment: CDR1 SGDLS and CDR2 YYNGEE. CDR3 region: CASSVAMGGETQYF. The DNA for the CDR3 is TGTGCCAGCAGCGTAGCAATGGGGGGAGAGACCCAGTACTTC.

The chain carries TRBV25-1 and TRBJ2-1; TRBD1 is a possible D gene (5 bases). Germline V lookup: CDR1 MGHDK, CDR2 SYGVNS. There are 14 residues in the CDR3. V lost 9 bases, J lost 6 bases, and 18 bases lay in between. CDR3 sequence reads: CASRDSLDGNEQFF. The CDR3 DNA reads TGTGCCAGTAGAGACAGTCTGGACGGCAATGAGCAGTTCTTC.

The chain recombines TRBV3-1 (or the pseudogene TRBV3-2) with TRBJ2-3, with 8 positions matching TRBD2. This CDR3 comprises 18 residues. V trimming: 6 bases; J trimming: 5 bases; junction bases outside the gene matches: 19. Germline lookup yields CDR1 LGHDT and CDR2 YNNKEL (reference sequence). The CDR3 DNA reads as TGTGCCAGCAGTATGGGTCTCCTCGGACTAGCTGTAATAGATACGCAGTATTTT. Translation: CASSMGLLGLAVIDTQYF.

The CDR3 is CASSPLGMNTEAFF. CDR3 nucleotides: TGTGCCAGCAGCCCCCTCGGTATGAACACTGAAGCTTTCTTT. The chain links TRBV6-5 to TRBJ1-1; no firm D call. This CDR3 contains 14 residues. Germline-derived CDR1 and CDR2 are MNHEY and SVGAGI. V lost 6 bases and J 0 bases, leaving 11 bases between the germline ends.

This clone is a singleton in its sample. The gene calls are TRBV5-5 and TRBJ1-6; D gene uncertain. The germline V gene has CDR1 SGHKS and CDR2 YYEKEE (reference sequence). This CDR3 spans 15 amino acids. Trimming shortened V by 5 bases and J by 6 bases, and 15 bases separated the two germline ends. CDR3 sequence (DNA): TGTGCCAGCAGTCTAGGCGCGGAACTTAATTCACCCCTCCACTTT. Translating it yields CASSLGAELNSPLHF.

CDR3 sequence reads: CAWRVTGRGNEQFF. Written as DNA, the CDR3 is TGTGCCTGGAGGGTAACCGGGAGAGGGAATGAGCAGTTCTTC. This chain connects TRBV30 to TRBJ2-1; weak D call: TRBD2 (6 bases). Germline-derived CDR1 and CDR2 are GTSNPN and SVGIG (reference sequence). The CDR3 runs to 14 residues. Trimming shortened V by 3 bases and J by 7 bases, and 16 bases separated the two germline ends.

The V call is TRBV5-8, the J call TRBJ2-7; 9 positions agree with TRBD1. J was trimmed by 5 bases and V by 4 bases; bases with no gene match: 7. In germline, CDR1 is SGHTS, CDR2 YDEGEE. This CDR3 contains 14 residues. The CDR3 spells CASSERTGVNEQYF. The CDR3 DNA is TGTGCCAGCAGCGAGAGGACAGGGGTCAACGAGCAGTACTTC.

CDR3 DNA sequence: TGTGCCAGCAGTGAATTGGGCGTTGGAAATTCACCCCTCCACTTT. This encodes CASSELGVGNSPLHF. The V call is TRBV2, the J call TRBJ1-6; the D is unclear. The CDR3 is 15 residues long. Trimming pared 2 bases from V and 7 bases from J, leaving 12 bases between. Germline-derived CDR1 and CDR2 are SNHLY and FYNNEI.

The rearrangement uses TRBV5-1 and TRBJ2-7; TRBD1 aligns across 7 bases. Germline CDR1 reads SGHRS; CDR2 reads YFSETQ. V lost 1 base to trimming and J lost 7 bases; unmatched junction nucleotides: 11. The length of the CDR3 is 15 residues. The CDR3 sequence is CASSLIGGLVEEQYF. CDR3 sequence (DNA): TGCGCCAGCAGCTTGATAGGGGGCTTGGTTGAAGAGCAGTACTTC.

This chain uses TRBV12-3 or TRBV12-4 with TRBJ1-1, with no clear D. The V end was cut by 1 base, the J end by 7 bases, with 10 bases between. CDR3 length equals 13 residues. The CDR3 loop is CASSLVGGSEAFF. CDR3 in DNA: TGTGCCAGCAGTTTAGTTGGTGGGAGTGAAGCTTTCTTT.

This clone has only a few counts. The chain joins TRBV7-2 to TRBJ1-1; a possible D gene is TRBD1 (6 bases). This CDR3 contains 13 residues. Germline values: CDR1 SGHTA, CDR2 FQGNSA. V lost 5 bases, J lost 1 base, and 8 bases lay in between. CDR3 in DNA: TGTGCCAGCAGCCGACAGGCGAACACTGAAGCTTTCTTT. As protein: CASSRQANTEAFF.

This clone was detected ten times or more. Other DNA sequences of this sample code for an identical CDR3. The chain couples TRBV7-9 to TRBJ1-1; the D is unclear. This CDR3 region has 13 residues. V was pared by 1 base and J by 0 bases, with 3 bases between. The V gene's germline CDR1 is SEHNR and CDR2 FQNEAQ (reference sequence). In DNA, the CDR3 is TGTGCCAGCAGCTTAGATATGAACACTGAAGCTTTCTTT. This sequence encodes CASSLDMNTEAFF.

The chain is built from TRBV6-6 and TRBJ1-3, with 8 bases fitting TRBD1. In germline, CDR1 is MNHNY, CDR2 SVGAGI (reference sequence). This CDR3 is built from 14 residues. The trim removed 9 bases at V and 2 bases at J, leaving 6 bases unmatched. CDR3 DNA sequence: TGTGCCAGTGACAGGGGAAGAGCTGGAAACACCATATATTTT. It encodes CASDRGRAGNTIYF.

The chain links TRBV18 to TRBJ2-1, with D maybe TRBD2 (6 bases). Looked up from germline, CDR1 is KGHSH and CDR2 is LQKENI. V was clipped by 3 bases and J by 2 bases, with 11 bases between them. The CDR3 totals 15 residues. CDR3 coding DNA: TGTGCCAGCTCACCGGAACAGCGGGCCTACAATGAGCAGTTCTTC. Encoded protein: CASSPEQRAYNEQFF.

This clone was counted only a few times. The V gene is TRBV19, the J gene TRBJ1-4; D might be TRBD1 (5 bases). Germline lookup yields CDR1 LNHDA and CDR2 SQIVND (reference sequence). The length of the CDR3 is 15 residues. V gave up 5 bases and J gave up 5 bases, with 15 bases separating them. CDR3 nucleotides: TGTGCCAGTAGTGACCGGGGACTGCAGAATGAAAAACTGTTTTTT. Encoded protein: CASSDRGLQNEKLFF.

J is TRBJ1-5 and V is TRBV2, with 8 bases matching TRBD1. CDR1 and CDR2 (germline): SNHLY, FYNNEI. The V and J ends lost 7 bases and 6 bases, in that order; junction bases with no gene match: 5. The CDR3 extends over 13 amino acids. CDR3 amino acids: CASMGQVGQPQHF. CDR3 nucleotide sequence: TGTGCCAGCATGGGACAGGTTGGTCAGCCCCAGCATTTT. The full variable domain, its missing parts supplied by reference TRBV2 and TRBJ1-5, is EPEVTQTPSHQVTQMGQEVILRCVPISNHLYFYWYRQILGQKVEFLVSFYNNEISEKSEIFDDQFSVERPDGSNFTLKIRSTKLEDSAMYFCASMGQVGQPQHFGDGTRLSIL.

Only one count was recorded for this clone. CDR3 residues: CASSLERGNQPQHF. The CDR3 DNA is TGTGCCAGCAGCCTCGAGCGGGGCAATCAGCCCCAGCATTTT. The chain links TRBV6-5 to TRBJ1-5; D gene ambiguous. The germline V gene encodes CDR1 MNHEY and CDR2 SVGAGI. The V end lost 6 bases, the J end lost 2 bases, and 11 bases lay between the germline ends. This CDR3 is built from 14 residues.

The sample holds a few counts of this clone. The rearrangement uses TRBV5-4 and TRBJ2-5; TRBD2 matches at 8 bases. V was pared by 4 bases and J by 4 bases, with 3 bases of the junction left unmatched. The CDR3 loop spans 13 amino acids. Per the germline V gene, CDR1 is SGHNT and CDR2 is YYREEE (reference sequence). In nucleotides, the CDR3 is TGTGCCAGCAGCGGCCGGGGGGGAGAGACCCAGTACTTC. The encoded protein is CASSGRGGETQYF.

The rearrangement joins TRBV21-1 to TRBJ1-5; TRBD1, the table's D call, lacks a check against the DNA. TRBV21-1 corresponds to a pseudogene. The CDR3 has 16 residues. CDR3 loop: CASSKASRRGDQPQHF. CDR3 coding DNA: TGTGCCAGCAGCAAAGCGAGTCGCAGGGGAGATCAGCCCCAGCATTTT.

The gene calls are TRBV19 and TRBJ1-6; 7 bases are shared with TRBD1. The trim removed 8 bases at V and 7 bases at J, leaving 11 bases unmatched. Germline CDR1 reads LNHDA; CDR2 reads SQIVND (reference sequence). The CDR3 contains 15 residues. DNA for the CDR3: TGTGCCAGTTGGGGGCATGAGACAGGGAATTCACCCCTCCACTTT. This gives the protein CASWGHETGNSPLHF. Together with reference TRBV19 and TRBJ1-6, the CDR3 gives the full variable domain: DGGITQSPKYLFRKEGQNVTLSCEQNLNHDAMYWYRQDPGQGLRLIYYSQIVNDFQKGDIAEGYSVSREKKESFPLTVTSAQKNPTAFYLCASWGHETGNSPLHFGNGTRLTVT.

This clone has more than one count but fewer than ten. The chain combines TRBV7-9 with TRBJ1-4; 10 bases line up with TRBD1. The length of the CDR3 is 15 residues. V gave up 3 bases and J gave up 7 bases; unmatched junction bases: 5. Germline V gene data show CDR1 as SEHNR and CDR2 as FQNEAQ (reference sequence). The CDR3 DNA is TGTGCCAGCAGCTTTGGGGACAGGGGAACTGAAAAACTGTTTTTT. Encoded protein: CASSFGDRGTEKLFF.

On this clone: Other nucleotide sequences from this sample produce the same CDR3. In DNA form, the CDR3 reads TGTGCCACCAGCAGAGATCTTACAGAATACGAGCAGTACTTC. Protein: CATSRDLTEYEQYF. V gene TRBV15 combines with J gene TRBJ2-7; no firm D call. Germline V gene data show CDR1 as LNHNV and CDR2 as YYDKDF (reference sequence). V was trimmed by 0 bases and J by 4 bases, leaving 10 bases between them. The CDR3 is 14 amino acids.

The chain recombines TRBV7-7 with TRBJ2-1, with D perhaps matching TRBD2 (5 bases). Per the germline V gene, CDR1 is SSHAT and CDR2 is FNYEAQ (reference sequence). V lost 4 bases to trimming and J lost 5 bases, with 9 bases between them. This CDR3 contains 13 residues. CDR3 protein: CASSSGVNNEQFF. The DNA of the CDR3 is TGTGCCAGCAGCTCCGGGGTCAACAATGAGCAGTTCTTC.

This clone was detected only a few times. This rearrangement joins TRBV30 to TRBJ1-3; D possibly corresponds to TRBD1 (6 bases). The CDR3 contains 14 residues. CDR1 is GTSNPN and CDR2 is SVGIG in the germline V gene (reference sequence). Deletions cut 3 bases from V and 0 bases from J, with 9 bases between. The CDR3 nucleotides are TGTGCCTGGAGGGGGGACAACTCTGGAAACACCATATATTTT. Its protein is CAWRGDNSGNTIYF.

This clone was picked up a small number of times. The V and J genes are TRBV18 and TRBJ1-3; TRBD1 is a possible D gene (5 bases). This CDR3 has 16 residues. CDR1 and CDR2 (germline): KGHSH, LQKENI. The V end lost 2 bases, the J end lost 0 bases, and 11 bases lay between the germline ends. CDR3 coding DNA: TGTGCCAGCTCACCAACAGGAGACAACTCTGGAAACACCATATATTTT. This gives the protein CASSPTGDNSGNTIYF. The full variable domain, completed using reference TRBV18 and TRBJ1-3, is NAGVMQNPRHLVRRRGQEARLRCSPMKGHSHVYWYRQLPEEGLKFMVYLQKENIIDESGMPKERFSAEFPKEGPSILRIQQVVRGDSAAYFCASSPTGDNSGNTIYFGEGSWLTVV.

The rearrangement uses TRBV19 and TRBJ1-1; 7 nucleotides align to TRBD1. CDR3 length equals 14 residues. Germline values: CDR1 LNHDA, CDR2 SQIVND (reference sequence). J was trimmed by 5 bases and V by 5 bases; bases with no gene match: 8. This CDR3 is CASSHPDRATEAFF. CDR3 bases: TGTGCCAGTAGTCATCCTGACAGGGCGACTGAAGCTTTCTTT.

The V and J genes are TRBV9 and TRBJ1-6; TRBD1 is a possible D gene (5 bases). Per the germline V gene, CDR1 is SGDLS and CDR2 is YYNGEE. CDR3 size: 15 residues. The germline V and J ends were trimmed by 1 base and 10 bases, with 15 bases remaining between them. CDR3: CASSVRGSGDSPLHF. CDR3 sequence (DNA): TGTGCCAGCAGCGTACGTGGTTCGGGGGACTCACCCCTCCACTTT.

This chain connects TRBV7-9 to TRBJ2-1; D perhaps matches TRBD2 (5 bases). CDR1 is SEHNR and CDR2 is FQNEAQ in the germline V gene (reference sequence). The CDR3 consists of 15 residues. V was trimmed by 5 bases and J by 5 bases, leaving 16 bases between them. CDR3 DNA: TGTGCCAGCAGCCGACTGGCTAGCAGCCACAATGAGCAGTTCTTC. Translated: CASSRLASSHNEQFF.